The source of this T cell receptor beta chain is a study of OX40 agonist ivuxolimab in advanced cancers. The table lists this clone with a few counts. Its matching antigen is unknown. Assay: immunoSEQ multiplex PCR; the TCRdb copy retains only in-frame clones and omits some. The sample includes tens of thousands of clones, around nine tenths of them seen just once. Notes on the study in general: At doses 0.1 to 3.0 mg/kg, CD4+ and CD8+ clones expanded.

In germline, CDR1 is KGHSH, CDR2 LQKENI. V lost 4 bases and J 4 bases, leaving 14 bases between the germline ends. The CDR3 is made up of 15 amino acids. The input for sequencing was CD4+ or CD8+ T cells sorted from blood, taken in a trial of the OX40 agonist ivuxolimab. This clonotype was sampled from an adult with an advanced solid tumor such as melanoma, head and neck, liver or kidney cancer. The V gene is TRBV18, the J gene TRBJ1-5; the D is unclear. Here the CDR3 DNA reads TGTGCCAGCTCACGAGAGACTGTTGCGAATCAGCCCCAGCATTTT. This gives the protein CASSRETVANQPQHF.